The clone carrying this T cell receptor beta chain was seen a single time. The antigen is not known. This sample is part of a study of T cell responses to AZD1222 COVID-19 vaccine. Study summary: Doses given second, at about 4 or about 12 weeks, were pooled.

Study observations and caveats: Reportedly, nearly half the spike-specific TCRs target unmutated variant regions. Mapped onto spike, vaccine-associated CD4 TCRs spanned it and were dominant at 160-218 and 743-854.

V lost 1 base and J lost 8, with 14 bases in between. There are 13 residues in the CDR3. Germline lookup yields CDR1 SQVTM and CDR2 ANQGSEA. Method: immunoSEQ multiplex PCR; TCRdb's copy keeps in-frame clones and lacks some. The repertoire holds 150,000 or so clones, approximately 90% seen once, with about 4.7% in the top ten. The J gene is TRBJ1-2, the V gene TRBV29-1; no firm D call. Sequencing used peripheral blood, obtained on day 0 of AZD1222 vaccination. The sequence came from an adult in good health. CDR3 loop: CSVEGGGYDGYTF. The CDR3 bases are TGCAGCGTTGAAGGGGGTGGGTATGACGGCTACACCTTC.